The 28 T cell receptor beta chains below all came from one sample that was sequenced in a study of cytomegalovirus exposure and HLA in healthy donors. A multiplex PCR was run with 60 Vbeta primers and 13 Jbeta primers. The method was immunoSEQ multiplex PCR; TCRdb's version includes in-frame clones alone and lacks a portion of them. The profile shows approximately 150,000 clones, approximately 77% of them singletons. Material for sequencing was PBMCs. Receptor source: a male donor in good health and CMV-seropositive.

The chain joins TRBV9 to TRBJ2-3, with 11 nucleotides matching TRBD2. This CDR3 is built from 15 residues. Germline trimming cut 6 bases from V and 6 bases from J; bases unmatched to any gene: 9. Per the germline V gene, CDR1 is SGDLS and CDR2 is YYNGEE. The CDR3: CASNRLAGGPDTQYF. The CDR3 DNA follows: TGTGCCAGCAACCGTTTAGCGGGGGGGCCCGATACGCAGTATTTT.

The chain links TRBV19 to TRBJ2-2; D remains unclear. Trimming pared 6 bases from V and 0 bases from J, leaving 8 bases between. Germline-derived CDR1 and CDR2 are LNHDA and SQIVND (reference sequence). The CDR3 is 14 amino acids. CDR3 sequence reads: CASRSLSNTGELFF. CDR3 bases: TGTGCCAGTAGAAGTCTATCGAACACCGGGGAGCTGTTTTTT. The variable domain in full, with the rest retrieved from reference TRBV19 and TRBJ2-2, is DGGITQSPKYLFRKEGQNVTLSCEQNLNHDAMYWYRQDPGQGLRLIYYSQIVNDFQKGDIAEGYSVSREKKESFPLTVTSAQKNPTAFYLCASRSLSNTGELFFGEGSRLTVL.

The V call is TRBV7-8, the J call TRBJ2-1; TRBD2 is a possible D gene (6 bases). Germline V gene lookup returns CDR1 SGHVS and CDR2 FQNEAQ. Trimming shortened V by 5 bases and J by 9 bases, and 17 bases separated the two germline ends. The CDR3 spans 14 residues. This CDR3 reads CASSRRRLVGEQFF. The CDR3 region has the DNA TGTGCCAGCAGCCGCCGTCGACTAGTAGGTGAGCAGTTCTTC.

V and J are TRBV19 and TRBJ1-2; D is uncertain. Trimming pared 6 bases from V and 3 bases from J, leaving 14 bases between. CDR1 is LNHDA, CDR2 SQIVND, per germline (reference sequence). This CDR3 has 14 amino acids. CDR3 DNA sequence: TGTGCCAGTAGCCCAGGTGGCTCAGACTATGGCTACACCTTC. Translation: CASSPGGSDYGYTF.

This rearrangement joins TRBV23-1 to TRBJ2-7; the match to TRBD2 covers 8 bases. TRBV23-1 qualifies as an ORF whose function is uncertain. The ends lost 6 bases at V and 8 bases at J; junction bases unmatched: 12. The CDR3 runs 14 residues. The CDR3 protein is CASSLRGGPLQQYF. The CDR3 DNA follows: TGCGCCAGCAGCCTCCGGGGGGGGCCCCTGCAGCAGTACTTC.

This rearrangement joins TRBV30 to TRBJ2-2; the match to TRBD1 covers 7 bases. CDR1 GTSNPN and CDR2 SVGIG come from the germline V gene (reference sequence). The V and J ends lost 7 bases and 3 bases, in that order; junction bases with no gene match: 5. CDR3 length: 13 amino acids. The CDR3 DNA reads TGTGCCTTAGGACAGGAGGACACCGGGGAGCTGTTTTTT. Translated, it gives CALGQEDTGELFF. The full variable domain, completed using reference TRBV30 and TRBJ2-2, is SQTIHQWPATLVQPVGSPLSLECTVEGTSNPNLYWYRQAAGRGLQLLFYSVGIGQISSEVPQNLSASRPQDRQFILSSKKLLLSDSGFYLCALGQEDTGELFFGEGSRLTVL.

The chain has TRBV7-9 and TRBJ2-5; TRBD1 aligns across 11 bases. This CDR3 region has 17 residues. The trim removed 5 bases at V and 2 bases at J, leaving 10 bases unmatched. Germline lookup yields CDR1 SEHNR and CDR2 FQNEAQ (reference sequence). CDR3 nucleotides: TGTGCCAGCAGCCGCCGCCTGGGGACAGGGGGACAAGAGACCCAGTACTTC. Residues: CASSRRLGTGGQETQYF.

V and J are TRBV5-1 and TRBJ2-1, with TRBD2 matching 11 bases. Germline CDR1 reads SGHRS; CDR2 reads YFSETQ. The J segment lost 0 bases and the V segment lost 1 base, leaving 9 bases of the junction unmatched. The CDR3 consists of 19 residues. CDR3 sequence (DNA): TGCGCCAGCAGCTTGAGGCTAGCGGGGGGCCTGCGCTCCTACAATGAGCAGTTCTTC. It translates to CASSLRLAGGLRSYNEQFF.

This clone occurred a few times. V usage is TRBV5-1 and J usage is TRBJ2-7; 12 bases fit TRBD2. CDR1 is SGHRS and CDR2 is YFSETQ in the germline V gene. CDR3 size: 16 residues. Trimming removed 2 bases from V and 4 bases from J; junction bases left unmatched: 7. The CDR3 sequence: CASSLLAGGLTYEQYF. The CDR3 region has the DNA TGCGCCAGCAGCTTACTAGCGGGGGGTCTCACTTACGAGCAGTACTTC. The full variable domain, its missing parts supplied by reference TRBV5-1 and TRBJ2-7, is KAGVTQTPRYLIKTRGQQVTLSCSPISGHRSVSWYQQTPGQGLQFLFEYFSETQRNKGNFPGRFSGRQFSNSRSEMNVSTLELGDSALYLCASSLLAGGLTYEQYFGPGTRLTVT.

This clone was found a few times. The V call is TRBV6-6, the J call TRBJ2-1, with 7 bases that match TRBD1. Germline V gives CDR1 MNHNY, CDR2 SVGAGI (reference sequence). The V gene end was trimmed by 4 bases and the J gene end by 6 bases; junction bases not matched to a gene: 6. This CDR3 contains 14 residues. The CDR3 here is CASSSRGLGNEQFF. The DNA for the CDR3 is TGTGCCAGCAGTTCGAGGGGGCTCGGCAATGAGCAGTTCTTC.

The rearrangement joins TRBV15 to TRBJ2-7; the D gene is possibly TRBD2 (6 bases). V was trimmed by 3 bases and J by 2 bases, leaving 11 bases between them. CDR1 and CDR2 (germline): LNHNV, YYDKDF (reference sequence). The CDR3 consists of 14 residues. In DNA, the CDR3 is TGTGCCACCAGCAGCCTGACTAGTCCCTACGAGCAGTACTTC. This codes for CATSSLTSPYEQYF.

This clone has only one observation. The chain joins TRBV5-1 to TRBJ1-6; TRBD1 matches at 7 bases. J gave up 8 bases and V 2 bases, and 16 bases lay outside the gene matches. In germline, CDR1 is SGHRS, CDR2 YFSETQ. The CDR3 loop spans 18 amino acids. The CDR3 DNA sequence: TGCGCCAGCAGCTTAACAGGGGTTAAACCTTTTGGGGATTCACCCCTCCACTTT. Encoded protein: CASSLTGVKPFGDSPLHF. Supplemented by reference TRBV5-1 and TRBJ1-6, the full variable domain reads KAGVTQTPRYLIKTRGQQVTLSCSPISGHRSVSWYQQTPGQGLQFLFEYFSETQRNKGNFPGRFSGRQFSNSRSEMNVSTLELGDSALYLCASSLTGVKPFGDSPLHFGNGTRLTVT.

This clone was picked up one time. V usage is TRBV15 and J usage is TRBJ2-1, with 9 bases fitting TRBD2. Trimming removed 0 bases from V and 4 bases from J; junction bases left unmatched: 7. Germline values: CDR1 LNHNV, CDR2 YYDKDF (reference sequence). This CDR3 comprises 17 residues. CDR3 residues: CATSRDSLRGGYNEQFF. As DNA, the CDR3 is TGTGCCACCAGCAGAGATAGTTTGCGGGGGGGTTACAATGAGCAGTTCTTC.

The J gene is TRBJ1-5, the V gene TRBV6-1; D is perhaps TRBD1 (5 bases). This CDR3 region has 15 residues. Per germline, CDR1 MNHNS and CDR2 SASEGT. Trimming removed 0 bases from V and 2 bases from J, with 8 bases in between. CDR3 DNA: TGTGCCAGCAGTGAAGCTACGGGGGGCAATCAGCCCCAGCATTTT. Its protein product is CASSEATGGNQPQHF.

The chain joins TRBV27 to TRBJ1-2; D is perhaps TRBD1 (6 bases). Germline CDR1 MNHEY, CDR2 SMNVEV (reference sequence). CDR3 length: 13 amino acids. The ends were cut back, 3 bases at V and 3 bases at J, with 8 bases in the middle. CDR3 in DNA: TGTGCCAGCAGTTTGACAGGAGACTATGGCTACACCTTC. Its translation is CASSLTGDYGYTF.

The chain employs TRBV11-2 and TRBJ2-7, with a weak D call TRBD1 (7 bases). Germline V gene lookup returns CDR1 SGHAT and CDR2 FQNNGV. CDR3 size: 15 residues. Trimming pared 0 bases from V and 4 bases from J, leaving 13 bases between. The CDR3 here is CASSLDRGTRYEQYF. The CDR3 DNA sequence: TGTGCCAGCAGCTTAGACAGGGGGACTCGGTACGAGCAGTACTTC.

V and J are TRBV6-4 and TRBJ2-3; 7 bases map to TRBD2. The CDR3 runs to 15 residues. The ends lost 3 bases at V and 4 bases at J; junction bases unmatched: 7. Germline loops: CDR1 MRHNA, CDR2 SNTAGT. CDR3 sequence reads: CASSDTSGVADTQYF. The DNA for the CDR3 is TGTGCCAGCAGTGATACGAGCGGGGTTGCAGATACGCAGTATTTT.

The chain recombines TRBV4-3 with TRBJ1-1; tentative D call: TRBD1 (6 bases). The germline V gene has CDR1 LGHNA and CDR2 YSLEER. The CDR3 has 16 residues. V lost 5 bases, J lost 4 bases, and 20 bases lay in between. The CDR3 protein is CASSRGGGSGSTEAFF. CDR3 bases: TGCGCCAGCAGCAGGGGGGGAGGATCGGGGAGCACTGAAGCTTTCTTT.

This clone was counted a single time. The chain joins TRBV4-1 to TRBJ1-2, with 7 bases fitting TRBD1. In germline, CDR1 is MGHRA, CDR2 YSYEKL. This CDR3 spans 14 amino acids. The J segment lost 8 bases and the V segment lost 2 bases, leaving 8 bases of the junction unmatched. This chain's CDR3 is CASSQYKGAGGYTF. CDR3 sequence (DNA): TGCGCCAGCAGCCAATACAAGGGGGCAGGCGGCTACACCTTC.

The chain uses TRBV7-6 and TRBJ1-1; TRBD1 matches at 10 bases. Germline V gene lookup returns CDR1 SGHVS and CDR2 FNYEAQ. The CDR3 contains 15 residues. The trim removed 4 bases at V and 0 bases at J, leaving 2 bases unmatched. CDR3 in amino acids: CASSSGQGMNTEAFF. CDR3 DNA sequence: TGTGCCAGCAGCTCGGGACAGGGGATGAACACTGAAGCTTTCTTT.

In this sample, this clone turned up once. The genes are TRBV7-9 and TRBJ2-1, with a possible D match to TRBD1 (6 bases). The germline gives CDR1 SEHNR, CDR2 FQNEAQ (reference sequence). Trimming took off 5 bases at V and 10 bases at J, with 15 bases between the two ends. This CDR3 has 13 amino acids. The CDR3 protein is CASSTSGAEEQFF. In DNA, the CDR3 is TGTGCCAGCAGCACCTCAGGGGCTGAAGAGCAGTTCTTC.

The gene calls are TRBV6-1 and TRBJ2-7; TRBD1 is a possible D gene (5 bases). The CDR3 runs to 12 residues. Trimming removed 3 bases from V and 6 bases from J, with 9 bases in between. The germline CDR1 and CDR2 sequences are MNHNS and SASEGT. The CDR3 protein is CASSDQGFEQYF. CDR3 DNA: TGTGCCAGCAGTGATCAGGGTTTCGAGCAGTACTTC.

The J gene is TRBJ2-5, the V gene TRBV30; TRBD2 aligns across 12 bases. CDR1 and CDR2 from the germline V gene are GTSNPN and SVGIG (reference sequence). V lost 3 bases to trimming and J lost 1 base; unmatched junction nucleotides: 6. The CDR3 length is 16 residues. DNA of the CDR3: TGTGCCTGGAGCCCCGGACTAGCGGGGACCCAAGAGACCCAGTACTTC. Translation gives CAWSPGLAGTQETQYF.

This clone came up a few times. This sequence joins TRBV7-2 and TRBJ1-1; weak D call: TRBD1 (6 bases). The V end was cut by 8 bases, the J end by 4 bases, with 17 bases between. The CDR3 extends over 14 amino acids. CDR1 SGHTA and CDR2 FQGNSA come from the germline V gene. The CDR3 region is CASCIRGGGTEAFF. The CDR3 DNA is TGTGCCAGCTGCATAAGGGGAGGGGGCACTGAAGCTTTCTTT. Using reference TRBV7-2 and TRBJ1-1 for the parts outside the CDR3, the full variable domain is GAGVSQSPSNKVTEKGKDVELRCDPISGHTALYWYRQSLGQGLEFLIYFQGNSAPDKSGLPSDRFSAERTGGSVSTLTIQRTQQEDSAVYLCASCIRGGGTEAFFGQGTRLTVV.

This clone was detected only a few times. This chain joins TRBV30 and TRBJ2-5; 9 bases are shared with TRBD1. Trimming took 5 bases from V and 1 from J; bases not matched to a gene: 2. The CDR3 sequence is 13 residues long. Germline V gene data show CDR1 as GTSNPN and CDR2 as SVGIG (reference sequence). The CDR3 sequence is CAWGTGLQETQYF. The CDR3 region has the DNA TGTGCCTGGGGGACAGGGCTCCAAGAGACCCAGTACTTC. Using reference TRBV30 and TRBJ2-5 for the parts outside the CDR3, the full variable domain is SQTIHQWPATLVQPVGSPLSLECTVEGTSNPNLYWYRQAAGRGLQLLFYSVGIGQISSEVPQNLSASRPQDRQFILSSKKLLLSDSGFYLCAWGTGLQETQYFGPGTRLLVL.

The chain links TRBV6-5 to TRBJ1-1, with a tentative D call TRBD1 (6 bases). CDR3 length: 15 residues. Germline loops: CDR1 MNHEY, CDR2 SVGAGI. Trimming removed 0 bases from V and 3 bases from J, with 11 bases in between. CDR3 bases: TGTGCCAGCAGTTACTCTTCAGGGGCGGACACTGAAGCTTTCTTT. Amino acids: CASSYSSGADTEAFF.

The gene calls are TRBV25-1 and TRBJ1-6, with D unclear. The CDR3 extends over 15 amino acids. The germline V gene has CDR1 MGHDK and CDR2 SYGVNS. Between the trimmed V and J ends, which lost 2 bases and 10 bases, there was a span of 15 bases. The CDR3 reads CASSERTEEGSPLHF. The CDR3 coding sequence is TGTGCCAGCAGTGAAAGGACGGAGGAAGGATCACCCCTCCACTTT. Full variable domain (rest looked up from reference TRBV25-1 and TRBJ1-6): EADIYQTPRYLVIGTGKKITLECSQTMGHDKMYWYQQDPGMELHLIHYSYGVNSTEKGDLSSESTVSRIRTEHFPLTLESARPSHTSQYLCASSERTEEGSPLHFGNGTRLTVT.

V usage is TRBV6-1 and J usage is TRBJ2-5; 8 bases fit TRBD2. The DNA end lines up better with TRBJ2-7; the J call may be wrong. CDR1 and CDR2 from the germline V gene are MNHNS and SASEGT. The CDR3 length is 13 residues. Here the CDR3 reads CASSRGGQGEQYF. In DNA, the CDR3 is TGTGCCAGCAGTCGCGGGGGGCAGGGCGAGCAGTACTTC.